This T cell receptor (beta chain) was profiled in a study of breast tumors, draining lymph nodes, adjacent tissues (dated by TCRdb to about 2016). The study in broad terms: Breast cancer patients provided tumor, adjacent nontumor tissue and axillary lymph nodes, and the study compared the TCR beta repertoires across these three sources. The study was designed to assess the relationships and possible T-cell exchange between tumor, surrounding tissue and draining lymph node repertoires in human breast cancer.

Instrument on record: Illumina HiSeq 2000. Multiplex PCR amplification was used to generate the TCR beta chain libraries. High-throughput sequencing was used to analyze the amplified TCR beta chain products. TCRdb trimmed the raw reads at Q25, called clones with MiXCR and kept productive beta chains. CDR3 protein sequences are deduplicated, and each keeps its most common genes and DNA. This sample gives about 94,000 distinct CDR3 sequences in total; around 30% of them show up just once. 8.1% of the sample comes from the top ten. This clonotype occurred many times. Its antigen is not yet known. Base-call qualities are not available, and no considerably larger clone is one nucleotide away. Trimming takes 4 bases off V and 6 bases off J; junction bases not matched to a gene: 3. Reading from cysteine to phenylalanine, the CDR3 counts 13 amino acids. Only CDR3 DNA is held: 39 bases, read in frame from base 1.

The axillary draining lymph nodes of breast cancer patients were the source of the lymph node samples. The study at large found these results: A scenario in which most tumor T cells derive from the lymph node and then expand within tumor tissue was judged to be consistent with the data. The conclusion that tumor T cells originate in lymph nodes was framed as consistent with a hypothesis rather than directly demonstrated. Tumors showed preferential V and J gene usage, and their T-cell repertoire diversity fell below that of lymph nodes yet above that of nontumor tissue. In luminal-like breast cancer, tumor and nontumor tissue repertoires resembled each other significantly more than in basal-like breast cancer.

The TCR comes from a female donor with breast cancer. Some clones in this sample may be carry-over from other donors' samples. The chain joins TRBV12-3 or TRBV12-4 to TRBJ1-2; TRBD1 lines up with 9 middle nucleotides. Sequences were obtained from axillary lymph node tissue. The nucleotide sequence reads TGTGCCAGCAGTTCCACAGGGGGCAATGGCTACACCTTC. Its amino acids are CASSSTGGNGYTF.